This T cell receptor (beta chain) comes out of a study of blood T cell repertoires in COVID-19. In the authors' methods: Researchers report that nucleated cell counts were estimated from reference gene primer amplification. Sequenced by immunoSEQ multiplex PCR; TCRdb stores in-frame clones only, minus some. That table furnishes V, J and clone size, whereas the DNA furnished D and trimming. The table records roughly 69,000 clones, over 75% of them present only once. The CDR3 spans 16 residues. The germline CDR1 and CDR2 sequences are LNHDA and SQIVND (reference sequence). Trimming left V 4 bases short and J 1 base short, with 11 bases between.

The sample taken for sequencing was peripheral blood. The rearrangement joins TRBV19 to TRBJ2-6; TRBD1 might be the D (7 bases). The clonotype was recovered from a human donor in a cohort sampled during active COVID-19. This chain's CDR3 is CASSSGTVSGANVLTF. The CDR3 nucleotides read TGTGCCAGTAGTAGCGGGACAGTGTCTGGGGCCAACGTCCTGACTTTC.